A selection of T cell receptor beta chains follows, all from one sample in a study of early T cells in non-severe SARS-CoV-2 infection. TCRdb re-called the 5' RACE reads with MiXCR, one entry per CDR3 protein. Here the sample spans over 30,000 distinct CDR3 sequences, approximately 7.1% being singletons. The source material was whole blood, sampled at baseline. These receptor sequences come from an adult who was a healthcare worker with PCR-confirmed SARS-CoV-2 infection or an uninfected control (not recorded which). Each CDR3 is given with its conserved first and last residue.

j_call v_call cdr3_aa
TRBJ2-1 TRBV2 CASTWLAGQQFF
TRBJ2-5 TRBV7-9 CASSLGSGVRETQYF
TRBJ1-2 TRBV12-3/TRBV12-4 CASSLTRTNGYTF
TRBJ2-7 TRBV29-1 CSVGPHLRPGEEQYF
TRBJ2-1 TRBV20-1 CSAHTGNEQFF
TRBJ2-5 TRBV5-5 CASSFGQETQYF
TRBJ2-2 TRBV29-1 CSVPDRPNTGELFF
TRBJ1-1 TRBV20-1 CSARGLHTQNTEAFF
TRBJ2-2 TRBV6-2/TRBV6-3 CASSSRASVKNIGELFF
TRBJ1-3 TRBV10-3 CAISDSRLLQGPSGNTIYF
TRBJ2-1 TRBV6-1 CASSLAPDFQTYNEQFF
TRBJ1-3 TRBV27 CASSKKGGQTWPGNTIYF
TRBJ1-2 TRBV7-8 CASSLAPPTSRGSGYTF
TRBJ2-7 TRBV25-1 CASSAQGYEQYF
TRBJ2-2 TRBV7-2 CASSWGQGRTGELFF
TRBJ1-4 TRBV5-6 CASSLRGVEFNEKLFF
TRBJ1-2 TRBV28 CASSINRGFYGYTF
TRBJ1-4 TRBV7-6 CASSLRDRGENEKLFF
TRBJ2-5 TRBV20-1 CSAHLSGFQETQYF
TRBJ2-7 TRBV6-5 CASSYSGTGGYYEQYF
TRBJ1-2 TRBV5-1 CASSSTPGGANYGYTF
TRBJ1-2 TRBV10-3 CAISGDGPVYGYTF
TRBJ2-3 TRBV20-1 CSAPDNGLNTQYF
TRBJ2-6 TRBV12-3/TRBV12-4 CASSFGESMHSGANVLTF
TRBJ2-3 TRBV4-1 CASSQASGIRTDTQYF
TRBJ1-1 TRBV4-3 CASSESQGANTEAFF
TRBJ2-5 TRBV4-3 CASSQDWWTYQETQYF
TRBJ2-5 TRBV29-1 CSVARPGLVTKTQYF
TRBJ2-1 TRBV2 CASSVASGRGNNEQFF